These 26 T cell receptor beta chains originate from one sample sequenced in a study of shared clonotypes between healthy human individuals. CD45RO-negative, CCR7-selected cells formed the naive CD8 fraction, which excluded terminally differentiated effector memory CD45RA+ cells. TCRdb's table, derived via immunoSEQ multiplex PCR, lists solely in-frame clones and lacks some. The data hold 1.5 million to 2.5 million clones, with 85% to 95% observed a single time. Sequencing input: naive CD8+ T cells sorted from blood. Receptors were obtained from a man aged 18 to 30 in good health.

Concerning this clone: The same CDR3 is also encoded by other DNA sequences in this sample. In DNA form, the CDR3 reads TGTGCCACCAGCAGAGATAGGGGTCACGAGCAGTACTTC. Translation gives CATSRDRGHEQYF. The chain joins TRBV15 to TRBJ2-7; tentative D call: TRBD1 (5 bases). CDR1 is LNHNV, CDR2 YYDKDF, per germline (reference sequence). Trimming removed 0 bases from V and 5 bases from J, with 8 bases in between. This CDR3 comprises 13 residues.

Remarks on this clone: Relative to the germline gene, one junction end is altered; a read error may explain this. This chain links TRBV7-7 with TRBJ2-5; D is uncertain. The CDR3 extends over 12 amino acids. The germline CDR1 and CDR2 sequences are SSHAT and FNYEAQ (reference sequence). CDR3 residues: CASSPSWGTQYF. The CDR3 coding sequence is TGTGCTAGCAGCCCGTCTTGGGGGACCCAGTACTTC.

This clone appeared a few times. The chain carries TRBV4-1 and TRBJ2-1; D gene unclear. The CDR3 spans 14 residues. Looked up from germline, CDR1 is MGHRA and CDR2 is YSYEKL. V was shortened by 0 bases and J by 4 bases, with 7 bases between the two germline ends. The DNA for the CDR3 is TGCGCCAGCAGCCAAGATGGCCTGTACAATGAGCAGTTCTTC. It encodes CASSQDGLYNEQFF.

J is TRBJ2-3 and V is TRBV2; 13 nucleotides match TRBD2. Per the germline V gene, CDR1 is SNHLY and CDR2 is FYNNEI. The junction had 13 bases not matched to a gene; V was cut back by 7 bases and J by 3 bases. CDR3 length equals 18 residues. The CDR3 DNA is TGTGCCAGCACCGAACCCGGACTAGCGGGAGAACGAACAGATACGCAGTATTTT. Protein: CASTEPGLAGERTDTQYF.

DNA of the CDR3: TGCGCCAGCAGCCAAGAGTCGGGACTAGATGTAGTTCCCTACGAGCAGTACTTC. Amino acids: CASSQESGLDVVPYEQYF. V and J are TRBV4-3 and TRBJ2-7, with 8 positions matching TRBD2. J gave up 2 bases and V 0 bases, and 12 bases lay outside the gene matches. Germline CDR1 LGHNA, CDR2 YSLEER. The CDR3 is 18 residues long.

The chain combines TRBV7-9 with TRBJ2-1, with D tentatively TRBD2 (6 bases). This CDR3 comprises 15 residues. Germline V gene sequence: CDR1 SEHNR, CDR2 FQNEAQ (reference sequence). Trimming stripped 11 bases from V and 4 bases from J, with 21 bases between. CDR3 DNA: TGTGCCGTTTTCGGCGGGATACATTCTTACAATGAGCAGTTCTTC. Translated, it gives CAVFGGIHSYNEQFF.

This rearrangement joins TRBV7-9 to TRBJ2-5; 8 nucleotides line up with TRBD2. This CDR3 is built from 16 residues. With 3 bases clipped from V and 2 bases from J, the junction kept 8 bases outside the gene matches. Germline CDR1 and CDR2: SEHNR and FQNEAQ (reference sequence). The CDR3 reads CASSFPGLAYQETQYF. DNA for the CDR3: TGTGCCAGCAGCTTTCCCGGACTAGCTTATCAAGAGACCCAGTACTTC.

The chain combines TRBV14 with TRBJ2-7, with 10 bases aligning to TRBD2. Losses at the gene ends were 3 bases for V and 3 bases for J; bases not matched to a gene: 11. Per germline, CDR1 SGHDN and CDR2 FVKESK. The CDR3 length is 17 residues. The CDR3 here is CASSQDRRTSGYYEQYF. CDR3 nucleotides: TGTGCCAGCAGCCAGGACCGACGGACTAGCGGATACTACGAGCAGTACTTC.

The CDR3 sequence: CASSQAHSDEQYF. The CDR3 DNA reads as TGCGCCAGCAGCCAAGCCCATAGCGACGAGCAGTACTTC. The chain couples TRBV4-1 to TRBJ2-7; tentative D call: TRBD2 (5 bases). Germline V gives CDR1 MGHRA, CDR2 YSYEKL. With 1 base removed from V and 5 bases from J, the gap between germline ends came to 9 bases. CDR3 size: 13 residues.

The V call is TRBV11-2, the J call TRBJ2-1; D unresolved. This CDR3 has 13 residues. From germline, CDR1 is SGHAT and CDR2 FQNNGV. V was trimmed by 2 bases and J by 3 bases, leaving 5 bases between them. The CDR3 is CASSLPNYNEQFF. DNA for the CDR3: TGTGCCAGCAGCTTACCCAACTACAATGAGCAGTTCTTC.

CDR3 sequence (DNA): TGTGCCAGCTCAGCCCCAGGACAGGGGTTTACTGAAGCTTTCTTT. It translates to CASSAPGQGFTEAFF. The chain couples TRBV18 to TRBJ1-1, with TRBD1 matching 9 bases. The CDR3 extends over 15 amino acids. Per germline, CDR1 KGHSH and CDR2 LQKENI. V shed 5 bases and J 5 bases; nucleotides not matched to a gene: 9.

A word on this clone: Other DNA sequences within the sample encode an identical CDR3. The chain combines TRBV9 with TRBJ1-1; D gene unclear. The CDR3 sequence is 13 residues long. Trimming cost V 0 bases and J 5 bases, with 8 bases left between them. Germline CDR1 SGDLS, CDR2 YYNGEE. As DNA, the CDR3 is TGTGCCAGCAGCGTAGGACCCTTGACTGAAGCTTTCTTT. Translated: CASSVGPLTEAFF.

The chain combines TRBV4-1 with TRBJ1-1, with D perhaps matching TRBD1 (6 bases). CDR1 is MGHRA and CDR2 is YSYEKL in the germline V gene. V was pared by 0 bases and J by 10 bases, with 21 bases between. The CDR3 is made up of 16 amino acids. The CDR3, as DNA: TGCGCCAGCAGCCAAGAATCGGCAGGGGAGGGATCTCGAGCTTTCTTT. Its protein is CASSQESAGEGSRAFF.

This clone appeared a single time. This sequence joins TRBV5-6 and TRBJ2-3; weak D call: TRBD1 (6 bases). CDR3 length equals 16 residues. Trimming took 4 bases from V and 3 from J, leaving 18 bases between them. The germline CDR1 and CDR2 sequences are SGHDT and YYEEEE. CDR3 DNA: TGTGCCAGCAGCCTGCAAAACAGGGTTCGTACAGATACGCAGTATTTT. As protein: CASSLQNRVRTDTQYF.

This chain connects TRBV4-1 to TRBJ2-3, with 10 positions matching TRBD2. Germline V lookup: CDR1 MGHRA, CDR2 YSYEKL. The J segment lost 2 bases and the V segment lost 1 base, leaving 9 bases of the junction unmatched. This CDR3 comprises 18 residues. The CDR3 loop reads CASSQGWTSGGSTDTQYF. DNA of the CDR3: TGCGCCAGCAGCCAAGGGTGGACTAGCGGTGGGTCCACAGATACGCAGTATTTT.

J is TRBJ2-1 and V is TRBV6-5, with 7 bases identical to TRBD1. Losses at the gene ends were 7 bases for V and 7 bases for J; bases not matched to a gene: 10. The V gene's germline CDR1 is MNHEY and CDR2 SVGAGI. CDR3 length: 14 residues. The CDR3 protein is CASTSDRVDNEQFF. As DNA, the CDR3 is TGTGCCAGCACCTCAGACAGGGTGGATAATGAGCAGTTCTTC.

This chain connects TRBV5-1 to TRBJ2-1, with 15 nucleotides matching TRBD2. CDR1 and CDR2 (germline): SGHRS, YFSETQ. The V and J ends lost 3 bases and 7 bases, in that order; junction bases with no gene match: 8. The CDR3 runs 17 residues. Here the CDR3 reads CASSWYAGTSGGNEQFF. The DNA of the CDR3 is TGCGCCAGCAGCTGGTATGCCGGGACTAGCGGGGGGAATGAGCAGTTCTTC.

Details on this clone: The same CDR3 is also encoded by other DNA sequences in this sample. This chain uses TRBV19 with TRBJ1-5; D not resolved. Germline lookup yields CDR1 LNHDA and CDR2 SQIVND (reference sequence). The CDR3 is made up of 15 amino acids. Trimming shortened V by 3 bases and J by 0 bases, and 9 bases separated the two germline ends. As DNA, the CDR3 is TGTGCCAGTAGTATCGCCCCGTATAGCAATCAGCCCCAGCATTTT. This encodes CASSIAPYSNQPQHF.

The chain links TRBV7-9 to TRBJ2-1; 8 nucleotides agree with TRBD2. The CDR3 consists of 17 residues. J was trimmed by 4 bases and V by 0 bases; bases with no gene match: 8. From germline, CDR1 is SEHNR and CDR2 FQNEAQ (reference sequence). The CDR3 loop is CASSLASGRTLYNEQFF. CDR3 bases: TGTGCCAGCAGCTTAGCCAGCGGGAGAACCCTGTACAATGAGCAGTTCTTC.

This chain joins TRBV27 and TRBJ2-7, with TRBD2 matching 8 bases. Germline loops: CDR1 MNHEY, CDR2 SMNVEV (reference sequence). Trimming took 6 bases from V and 6 from J; bases not matched to a gene: 7. The CDR3 sequence is 13 residues long. The CDR3 loop reads CASSSGGLIEQYF. The CDR3 DNA sequence: TGTGCCAGCAGCAGCGGGGGCCTCATCGAGCAGTACTTC.

V gene TRBV19 combines with J gene TRBJ2-2; weak D call: TRBD2 (5 bases). Germline-derived CDR1 and CDR2 are LNHDA and SQIVND (reference sequence). Trimming took 6 bases from V and 2 from J, leaving 19 bases between them. CDR3 length: 17 amino acids. As DNA, the CDR3 is TGTGCCAGTAGCCCTATTCAGACGAGGGATAACACCGGGGAGCTGTTTTTT. Translation gives CASSPIQTRDNTGELFF.

V gene TRBV9 combines with J gene TRBJ1-2; the D is unclear. Germline CDR1 SGDLS, CDR2 YYNGEE. V was clipped by 3 bases and J by 2 bases, with 8 bases between them. The CDR3 totals 13 residues. CDR3 amino acids: CASSEGSNYGYTF. CDR3 DNA sequence: TGTGCCAGCAGCGAGGGTTCGAACTATGGCTACACCTTC.

This clone appeared a few times. Other DNA variants within this sample encode the same CDR3. The chain recombines TRBV9 with TRBJ2-7; TRBD2 aligns across 11 bases. Germline CDR1 SGDLS, CDR2 YYNGEE. CDR3 length: 14 residues. Germline trimming cut 4 bases from V and 2 bases from J; bases unmatched to any gene: 2. The CDR3: CASSPGLAAYEQYF. The CDR3, as DNA: TGTGCCAGCAGCCCGGGACTAGCGGCCTACGAGCAGTACTTC.

This sequence joins TRBV27 and TRBJ2-7; the match to TRBD2 covers 8 bases. Germline V gene sequence: CDR1 MNHEY, CDR2 SMNVEV (reference sequence). CDR3 length: 16 residues. The junction had 11 bases not matched to a gene; V was cut back by 2 bases and J by 5 bases. The CDR3 loop reads CASSLITGTSFHEQYF. In nucleotides, the CDR3 is TGTGCCAGCAGTTTAATTACCGGGACTAGTTTCCACGAGCAGTACTTC.

This sequence joins TRBV6-5 and TRBJ2-7, with D perhaps given as TRBD1 or TRBD2 (7 bases each). Germline V gives CDR1 MNHEY, CDR2 SVGAGI. This CDR3 has 14 amino acids. Trimming pared 0 bases from V and 5 bases from J, leaving 11 bases between. The CDR3, as DNA: TGTGCCAGCAGTTACTCCCCAGGGGGGGACGAGCAGTACTTC. Translated: CASSYSPGGDEQYF.

This clone was seen a single time. The V call is TRBV11-2, the J call TRBJ2-1, with D possibly being TRBD2 (6 bases). Germline-derived CDR1 and CDR2 are SGHAT and FQNNGV. The ends were cut back, 1 base at V and 12 bases at J, with 10 bases in the middle. This CDR3 comprises 12 residues. CDR3 coding DNA: TGTGCCAGCAGCTTAGTGCTGGAGGGGCAGTTCTTC. This codes for CASSLVLEGQFF. The whole variable domain, filled in from reference TRBV11-2 and TRBJ2-1, reads EAGVAQSPRYKIIEKRQSVAFWCNPISGHATLYWYQQILGQGPKLLIQFQNNGVVDDSQLPKDRFSAERLKGVDSTLKIQPAKLEDSAVYLCASSLVLEGQFFGPGTRLTVL.